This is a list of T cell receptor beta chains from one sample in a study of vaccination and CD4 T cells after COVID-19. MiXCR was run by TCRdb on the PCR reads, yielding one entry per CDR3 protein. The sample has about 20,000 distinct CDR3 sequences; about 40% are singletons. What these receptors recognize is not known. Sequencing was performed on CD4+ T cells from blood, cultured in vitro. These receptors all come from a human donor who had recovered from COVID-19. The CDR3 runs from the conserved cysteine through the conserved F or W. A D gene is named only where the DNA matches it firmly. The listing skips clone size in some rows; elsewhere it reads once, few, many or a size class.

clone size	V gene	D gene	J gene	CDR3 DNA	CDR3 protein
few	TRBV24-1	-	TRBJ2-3	TGTGCCACCAGCCCCCGGGGGAGGGGGGGCACAGATACGCAGTATTTT	CATSPRGRGGTDTQYF
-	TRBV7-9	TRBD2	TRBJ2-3	TGTGCCAACAGCCACCGGGCGGGGGGGCCATCAGATACGCAGTATTTT	CANSHRAGGPSDTQYF
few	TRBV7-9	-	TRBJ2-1	TGTGCCAGCAGCCCCCGTTGGGGAGCGTCTGTGTCCCCCATCAGCTCCTACAATGAGCAGTTCTTC	CASSPRWGASVSPISSYNEQFF
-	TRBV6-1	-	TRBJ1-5	TGTGCCAGCAGGGGGGACGGAAATAGCAATCAGCCCCAGCATTTT	CASRGDGNSNQPQHF
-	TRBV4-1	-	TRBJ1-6	TGCGCCAGCAGCTCACGACTGAACTTCTACCTCCACTTT	CASSSRLNFYLHF
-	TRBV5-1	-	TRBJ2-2	TGCGCCAGCAGACGGAGGGGTGAGGGGGCGAACACCGGGGAGCTGTTTTTT	CASRRRGEGANTGELFF
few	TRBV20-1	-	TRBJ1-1	TGCAGTGCTCCTAAGCCGGGATACTACACTGAAGCTTTCTTT	CSAPKPGYYTEAFF
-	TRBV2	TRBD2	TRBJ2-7	TGTGCCAGCGGACTAGAAAACGAGCAGTACTTC	CASGLENEQYF
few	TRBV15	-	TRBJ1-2	TGTGCCACCAGCAGAGATCCGGGAGACTATGGCTACACCTTC	CATSRDPGDYGYTF
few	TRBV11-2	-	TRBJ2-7	TGTGCCAGCAGCAAGAGCTCCTACGAGCAGTACTTC	CASSKSSYEQYF
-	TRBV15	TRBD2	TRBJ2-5	TGTGCCACCAGCACAGGGGGGACTAGCGGGAAAGAGACCCAGTACTTC	CATSTGGTSGKETQYF
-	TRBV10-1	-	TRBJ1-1	TGCGCCAGCAGGGGCGCGAGGGGGAAGAACACTGAAGCTTTCTTT	CASRGARGKNTEAFF